This is a list of T cell receptor beta chains from one sample in a study of CD8+CD57+ T cells in acquired aplastic anemia. From the reads, TCRdb called clonotypes with MiXCR, one entry per CDR3 protein. The sample has 200,000 to 250,000 distinct CDR3 sequences; roughly two thirds are singletons. Material for sequencing was sorted CD4+, CD8+, or CD8+CD57+ T cells (not recorded which) from PBMCs. These receptor sequences come from a human donor with aplastic anemia. The CDR3 runs from the conserved cysteine through the conserved F or W. A D gene is named only where the DNA matches it firmly. Not every row has a clone size; where given, it reads once, few, many or a size class.

clone size	V gene	J gene	D gene	CDR3 protein	CDR3 DNA
NA	TRBV7-6	TRBJ2-7	NA	CASSLTGPSSYEQYF	TGTGCCAGCAGCTTGACAGGCCCGAGCTCCTACGAGCAGTACTTC
NA	TRBV29-1	TRBJ2-1	TRBD2	CSGERDLGNEQFF	TGCAGCGGTGAGCGGGATTTGGGCAATGAGCAGTTCTTC
many	TRBV25-1	TRBJ2-3	NA	CASSEFEGRGVADTQYF	TGTGCCAGCAGTGAATTCGAGGGACGGGGAGTCGCAGATACGCAGTATTTT
NA	TRBV6-5	TRBJ2-1	NA	CASSYSRQGGNEQFF	TGTGCCAGCAGTTACTCGCGGCAAGGGGGGAATGAGCAGTTCTTC
few	TRBV9	TRBJ2-5	NA	CAHAGRFFGGQETQYF	TGTGCCCACGCGGGGAGGTTCTTTGGCGGGCAAGAGACCCAGTACTTC
NA	TRBV20-1	TRBJ2-3	TRBD2	CSAVAGEADTQYF	TGCAGTGCCGTAGCGGGGGAAGCTGATACGCAGTATTTT
once	TRBV30	TRBJ2-1	NA	CAWSMDNEQFF	TGTGCCTGGAGTATGGACAATGAGCAGTTCTTC
NA	TRBV20-1	TRBJ1-3	NA	CSASHLGNTIYF	TGCAGTGCTAGCCATTTAGGAAACACCATATATTTT
NA	TRBV15	TRBJ2-2	TRBD1	CATSRDGQGALNTGELFF	TGTGCCACCAGCAGAGATGGGCAGGGGGCCTTGAACACCGGGGAGCTGTTTTTT
NA	TRBV19	TRBJ1-1	NA	CASIGGIGLNTEAFF	TGTGCCAGTATCGGGGGGATTGGGCTGAACACTGAAGCTTTCTTT
NA	TRBV7-6	TRBJ1-1	NA	CASGLADRNTEAFF	TGTGCCAGCGGTCTCGCCGACAGGAACACTGAAGCTTTCTTT
NA	TRBV14	TRBJ1-1	NA	CASTMGEGTEAFF	TGTGCCAGCACCATGGGGGAGGGTACTGAAGCTTTCTTT
NA	TRBV7-6	TRBJ1-3	TRBD1	CASSLGNRGRRGNTIYF	TGTGCCAGCAGCTTGGGAAACAGGGGGCGCCGCGGAAACACCATATATTTT
NA	TRBV19	TRBJ2-7	TRBD1	CASSIGGQGVHEQYF	TGTGCCAGTAGTATAGGGGGACAGGGTGTCCACGAGCAGTACTTC
NA	TRBV7-9	TRBJ2-7	TRBD2	CASSKRGTYEQYF	TGTGCCAGCAGTAAGCGGGGCACCTACGAGCAGTACTTC
NA	TRBV29-1	TRBJ2-7	TRBD1	CSAIRAGGSEQYF	TGCAGCGCGATCAGGGCAGGGGGTAGCGAGCAGTACTTC
NA	TRBV7-2	TRBJ2-3	TRBD2	CASSFKSGGGSDTQYF	TGTGCCAGCAGCTTCAAAAGCGGGGGCGGTTCAGATACGCAGTATTTT
NA	TRBV9	TRBJ2-2	TRBD2	CASSVDSGRTGELFF	TGTGCCAGCAGCGTAGATAGCGGGAGAACCGGGGAGCTGTTTTTT
NA	TRBV19	TRBJ1-2	TRBD1	CASTHRGKDGYTF	TGTGCCAGTACCCACAGGGGGAAGGATGGCTACACCTTC
NA	TRBV7-2	TRBJ2-5	NA	CATTPGGGLETQYF	TGTGCCACCACCCCCGGCGGGGGCCTCGAGACCCAGTACTTC
once	TRBV25-1	TRBJ2-5	NA	CAIGQQETQYF	TGTGCCATAGGGCAGCAAGAGACCCAGTACTTC
NA	TRBV7-7	TRBJ2-2	NA	CASSLLTQGSGELFF	TGTGCCAGCAGTCTACTGACACAGGGCAGCGGGGAGCTGTTTTTT
many	TRBV11-2	TRBJ2-7	TRBD2	CASSLTSGGPYEQYF	TGTGCCAGCAGCCTTACTAGCGGGGGACCCTACGAGCAGTACTTC
NA	TRBV12-3/TRBV12-4	TRBJ1-1	NA	CASSLKGQNTEAFF	TGTGCCAGCAGTTTAAAGGGGCAGAACACTGAAGCTTTCTTT
NA	TRBV7-9	TRBJ1-1	TRBD1	CASSYTGALNTEAFF	TGTGCCAGCAGCTATACAGGGGCCCTGAACACTGAAGCTTTCTTT
NA	TRBV20-1	TRBJ1-5	NA	CSARLGEPQHF	TGCAGTGCTAGGTTGGGCGAGCCCCAACATTTT